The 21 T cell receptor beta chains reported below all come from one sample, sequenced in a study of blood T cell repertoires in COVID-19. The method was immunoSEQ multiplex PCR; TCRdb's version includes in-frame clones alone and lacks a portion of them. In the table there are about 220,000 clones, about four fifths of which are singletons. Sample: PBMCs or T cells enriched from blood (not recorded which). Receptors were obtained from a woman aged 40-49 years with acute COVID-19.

DNA of the CDR3: TGTGCCAGCAGAGAAGTGGAGGGGCAAGAGACCCAGTACTTC. This encodes CASREVEGQETQYF. The chain is built from TRBV21-1 and TRBJ2-5; TRBD2, as called in the table, went unchecked against the DNA. TRBV21-1 is annotated as a pseudogene. This CDR3 is built from 14 residues.

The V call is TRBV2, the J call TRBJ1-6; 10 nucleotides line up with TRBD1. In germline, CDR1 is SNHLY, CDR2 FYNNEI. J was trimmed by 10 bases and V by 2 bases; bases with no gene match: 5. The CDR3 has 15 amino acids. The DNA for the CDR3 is TGTGCCAGCAGTGAAAGGGGACAGGGGTGGTCACCCCTCCACTTT. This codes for CASSERGQGWSPLHF.

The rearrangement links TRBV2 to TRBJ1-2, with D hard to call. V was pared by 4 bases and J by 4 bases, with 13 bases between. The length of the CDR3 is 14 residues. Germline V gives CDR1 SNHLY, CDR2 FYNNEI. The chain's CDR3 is CASSVSVTSYGYTF. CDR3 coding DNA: TGTGCCAGCAGTGTATCTGTCACAAGCTATGGCTACACCTTC.

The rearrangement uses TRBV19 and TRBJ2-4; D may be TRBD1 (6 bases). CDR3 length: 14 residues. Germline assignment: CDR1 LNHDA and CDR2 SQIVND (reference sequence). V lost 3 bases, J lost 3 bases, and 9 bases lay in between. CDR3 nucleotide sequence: TGTGCCAGTAGTATGCCAGGGGACAAAAACATTCAGTACTTC. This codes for CASSMPGDKNIQYF.

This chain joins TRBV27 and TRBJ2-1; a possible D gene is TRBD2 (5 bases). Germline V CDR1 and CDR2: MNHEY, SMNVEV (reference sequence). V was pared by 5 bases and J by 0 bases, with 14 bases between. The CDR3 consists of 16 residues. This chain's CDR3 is CASSTRTSSSYNEQFF. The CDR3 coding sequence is TGTGCCAGCAGTACCCGGACTTCTAGCTCCTACAATGAGCAGTTCTTC.

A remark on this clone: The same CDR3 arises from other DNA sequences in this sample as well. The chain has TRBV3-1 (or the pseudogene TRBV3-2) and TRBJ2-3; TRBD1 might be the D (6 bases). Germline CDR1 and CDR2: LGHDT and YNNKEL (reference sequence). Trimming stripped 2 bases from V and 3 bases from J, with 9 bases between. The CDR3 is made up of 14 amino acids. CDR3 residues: CASSQLTGTDTQYF. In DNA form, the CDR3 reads TGTGCCAGCAGCCAATTAACAGGGACAGATACGCAGTATTTT.

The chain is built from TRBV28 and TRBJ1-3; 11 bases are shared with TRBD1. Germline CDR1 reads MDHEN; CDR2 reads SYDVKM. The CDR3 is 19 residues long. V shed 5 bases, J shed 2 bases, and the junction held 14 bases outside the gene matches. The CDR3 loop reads CASSGTGGEAASPGNTIYF. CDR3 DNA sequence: TGTGCCAGCAGTGGGACAGGGGGGGAGGCCGCCTCTCCTGGAAACACCATATATTTT.

CDR3 coding DNA: TGTGCCAGCAACTCACCAGATACGCAGTATTTT. Its protein product is CASNSPDTQYF. J is TRBJ2-3 and V is TRBV2; D gene unclear. Germline lookup yields CDR1 SNHLY and CDR2 FYNNEI. Trimming left V 7 bases short and J 4 bases short, with 6 bases between. The CDR3 length is 11 residues.

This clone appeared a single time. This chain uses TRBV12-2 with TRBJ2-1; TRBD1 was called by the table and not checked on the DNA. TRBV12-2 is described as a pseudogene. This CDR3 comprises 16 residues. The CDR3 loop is CASRLVPGGGYNEQFF. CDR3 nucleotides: TGTGCAAGTCGCTTAGTTCCAGGGGGCGGCTACAATGAGCAGTTCTTC.

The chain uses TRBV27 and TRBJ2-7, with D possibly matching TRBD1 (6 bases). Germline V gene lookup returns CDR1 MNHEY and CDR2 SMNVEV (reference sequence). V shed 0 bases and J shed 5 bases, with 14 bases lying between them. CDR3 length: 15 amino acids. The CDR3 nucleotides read TGTGCCAGCAGTTTATCGTGGCAGGGGTTCAACGAGCAGTACTTC. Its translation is CASSLSWQGFNEQYF.

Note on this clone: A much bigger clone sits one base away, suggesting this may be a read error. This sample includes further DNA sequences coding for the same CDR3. In nucleotides, the CDR3 is TGTGCCAGCAGCGTAAGCGGGAGCTCCTACAATGAGCAGTTCTTC. It translates to CASSVSGSSYNEQFF. The chain uses TRBV9 and TRBJ2-1, with TRBD2 matching over 8 bases. Germline V gene lookup returns CDR1 SGDLS and CDR2 YYNGEE. CDR3 size: 15 residues. Unmatched junction bases numbered 0, after V lost 1 base and J lost 0 bases.

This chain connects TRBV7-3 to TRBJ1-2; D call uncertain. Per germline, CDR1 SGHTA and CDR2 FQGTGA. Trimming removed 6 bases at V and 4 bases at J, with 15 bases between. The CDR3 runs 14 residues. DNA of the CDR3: TGTGCCAGCAGTCAAGGAGGAGGCGCCTATGGCTACACCTTC. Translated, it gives CASSQGGGAYGYTF.

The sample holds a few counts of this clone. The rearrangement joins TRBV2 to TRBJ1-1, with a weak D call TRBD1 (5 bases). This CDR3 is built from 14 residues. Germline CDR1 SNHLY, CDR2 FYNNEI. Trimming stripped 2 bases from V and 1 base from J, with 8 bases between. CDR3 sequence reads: CASSEYQGNTEAFF. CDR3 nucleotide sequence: TGTGCCAGCAGTGAATACCAGGGGAACACTGAAGCTTTCTTT. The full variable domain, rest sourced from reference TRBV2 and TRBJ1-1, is EPEVTQTPSHQVTQMGQEVILRCVPISNHLYFYWYRQILGQKVEFLVSFYNNEISEKSEIFDDQFSVERPDGSNFTLKIRSTKLEDSAMYFCASSEYQGNTEAFFGQGTRLTVV.

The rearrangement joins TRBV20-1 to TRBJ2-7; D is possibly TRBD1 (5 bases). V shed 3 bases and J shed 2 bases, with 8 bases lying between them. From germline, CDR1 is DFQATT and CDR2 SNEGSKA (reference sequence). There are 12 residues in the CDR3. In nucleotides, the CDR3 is TGCAGTGCTAGTGGCAGGGCCTACGAGCAGTACTTC. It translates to CSASGRAYEQYF.

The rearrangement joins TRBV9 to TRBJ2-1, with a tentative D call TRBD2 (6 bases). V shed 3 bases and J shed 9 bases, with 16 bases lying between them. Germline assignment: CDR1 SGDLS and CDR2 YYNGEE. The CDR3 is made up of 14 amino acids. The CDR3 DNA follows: TGTGCCAGCAGCGAACGGGACTTGATGGGTGAGCAGTTCTTC. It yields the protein CASSERDLMGEQFF.

The CDR3 loop reads CASSFGPYTDTQYF. CDR3 bases: TGCGCCAGCAGCTTTGGGCCGTACACAGATACGCAGTATTTT. This sequence joins TRBV5-1 and TRBJ2-3; D call uncertain. This CDR3 region has 14 residues. The germline V gene encodes CDR1 SGHRS and CDR2 YFSETQ. V was trimmed by 2 bases and J by 2 bases, leaving 9 bases between them. Drawing the rest from reference TRBV5-1 and TRBJ2-3, the complete variable domain is KAGVTQTPRYLIKTRGQQVTLSCSPISGHRSVSWYQQTPGQGLQFLFEYFSETQRNKGNFPGRFSGRQFSNSRSEMNVSTLELGDSALYLCASSFGPYTDTQYFGPGTRLTVL.

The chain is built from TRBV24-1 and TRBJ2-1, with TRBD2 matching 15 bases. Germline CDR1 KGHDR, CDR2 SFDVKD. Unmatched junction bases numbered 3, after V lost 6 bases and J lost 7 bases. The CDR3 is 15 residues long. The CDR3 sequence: CATSRTSGGVNEQFF. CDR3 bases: TGTGCCACCAGTAGGACTAGCGGGGGGGTAAATGAGCAGTTCTTC.

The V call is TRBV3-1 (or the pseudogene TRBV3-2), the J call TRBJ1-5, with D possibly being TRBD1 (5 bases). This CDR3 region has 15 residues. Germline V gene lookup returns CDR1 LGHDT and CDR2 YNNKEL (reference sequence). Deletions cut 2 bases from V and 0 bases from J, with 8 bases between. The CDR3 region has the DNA TGTGCCAGCAGCCAACAGGGTCTTAGCAATCAGCCCCAGCATTTT. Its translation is CASSQQGLSNQPQHF.

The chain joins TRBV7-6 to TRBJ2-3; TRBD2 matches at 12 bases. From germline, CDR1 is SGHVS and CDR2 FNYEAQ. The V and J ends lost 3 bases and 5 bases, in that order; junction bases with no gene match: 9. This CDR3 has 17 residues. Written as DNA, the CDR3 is TGTGCCAGCAGCTTCCCCCTAGCGGGGGGGCAGATAGATACGCAGTATTTT. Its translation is CASSFPLAGGQIDTQYF. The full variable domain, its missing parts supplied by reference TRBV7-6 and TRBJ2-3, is GAGVSQSPRYKVTKRGQDVALRCDPISGHVSLYWYRQALGQGPEFLTYFNYEAQQDKSGLPNDRFSAERPEGSISTLTIQRTEQRDSAMYRCASSFPLAGGQIDTQYFGPGTRLTVL.

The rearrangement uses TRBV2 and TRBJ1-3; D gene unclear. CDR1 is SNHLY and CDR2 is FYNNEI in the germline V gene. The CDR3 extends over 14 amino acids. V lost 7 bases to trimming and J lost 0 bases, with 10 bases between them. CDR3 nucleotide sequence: TGTGCCAGCACTAGAGATCCCTCTGGAAACACCATATATTTT. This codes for CASTRDPSGNTIYF.

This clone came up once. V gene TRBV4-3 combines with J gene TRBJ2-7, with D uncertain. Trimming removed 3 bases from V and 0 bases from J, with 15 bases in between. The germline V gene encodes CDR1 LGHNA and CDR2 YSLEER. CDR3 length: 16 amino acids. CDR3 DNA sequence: TGCGCCAGCAGCCACAGCCGGGTTGCCAGCTCCTACGAGCAGTACTTC. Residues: CASSHSRVASSYEQYF.